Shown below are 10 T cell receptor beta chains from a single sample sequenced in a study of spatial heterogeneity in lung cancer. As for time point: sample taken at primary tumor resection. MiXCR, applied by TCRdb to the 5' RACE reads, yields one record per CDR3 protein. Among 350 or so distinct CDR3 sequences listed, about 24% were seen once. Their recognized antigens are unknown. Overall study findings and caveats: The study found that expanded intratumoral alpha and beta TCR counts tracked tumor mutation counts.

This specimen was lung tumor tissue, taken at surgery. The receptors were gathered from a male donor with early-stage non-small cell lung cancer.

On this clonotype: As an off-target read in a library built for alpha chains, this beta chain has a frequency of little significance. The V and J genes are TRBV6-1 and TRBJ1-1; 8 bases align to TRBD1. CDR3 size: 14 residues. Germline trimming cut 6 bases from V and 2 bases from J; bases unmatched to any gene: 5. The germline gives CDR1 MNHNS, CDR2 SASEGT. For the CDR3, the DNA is TGTGCCAGCAGCCTCGACAGGGGAAACACTGAAGCTTTCTTT. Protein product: CASSLDRGNTEAFF.

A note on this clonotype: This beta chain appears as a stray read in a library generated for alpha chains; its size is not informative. The CDR3 is CSARGSGNNEQFF. The CDR3 DNA follows: TGCAGTGCTAGGGGTAGCGGGAACAATGAGCAGTTCTTC. This rearrangement joins TRBV20-1 to TRBJ2-1; 8 nucleotides align to TRBD2. The ends lost 3 bases at V and 5 bases at J; junction bases unmatched: 3. The CDR3 is made up of 13 amino acids. CDR1 DFQATT and CDR2 SNEGSKA come from the germline V gene (reference sequence).

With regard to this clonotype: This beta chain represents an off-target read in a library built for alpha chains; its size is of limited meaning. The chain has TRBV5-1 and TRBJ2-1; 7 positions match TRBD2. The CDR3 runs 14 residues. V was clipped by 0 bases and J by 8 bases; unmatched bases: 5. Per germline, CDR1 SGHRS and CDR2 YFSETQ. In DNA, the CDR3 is TGCGCCAGCAGCTTGGACGGCGGGAGCTATGAGCAGTTCTTC. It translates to CASSLDGGSYEQFF.

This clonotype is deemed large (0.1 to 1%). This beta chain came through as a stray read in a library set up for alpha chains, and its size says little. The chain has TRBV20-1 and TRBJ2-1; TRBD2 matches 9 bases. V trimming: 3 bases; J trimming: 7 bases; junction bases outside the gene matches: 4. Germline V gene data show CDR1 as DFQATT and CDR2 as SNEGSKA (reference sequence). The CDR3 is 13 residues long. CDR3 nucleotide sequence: TGCAGTGCTAGGACTAGCGGAGGGAATGAGCAGTTCTTC. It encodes CSARTSGGNEQFF.

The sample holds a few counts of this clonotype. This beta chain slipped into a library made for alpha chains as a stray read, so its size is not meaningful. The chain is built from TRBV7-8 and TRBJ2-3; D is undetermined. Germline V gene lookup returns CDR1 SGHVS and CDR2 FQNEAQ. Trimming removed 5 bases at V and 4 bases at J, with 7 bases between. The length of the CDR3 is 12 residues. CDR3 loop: CASSHFADTQYF. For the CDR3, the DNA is TGTGCCAGCAGCCACTTTGCAGATACGCAGTATTTT. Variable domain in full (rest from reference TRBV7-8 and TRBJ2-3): GAGVSQSPRYKVAKRGQDVALRCDPISGHVSLFWYQQALGQGPEFLTYFQNEAQLDKSGLPSDRFFAERPEGSVSTLKIQRTQQEDSAVYLCASSHFADTQYFGPGTRLTVL.

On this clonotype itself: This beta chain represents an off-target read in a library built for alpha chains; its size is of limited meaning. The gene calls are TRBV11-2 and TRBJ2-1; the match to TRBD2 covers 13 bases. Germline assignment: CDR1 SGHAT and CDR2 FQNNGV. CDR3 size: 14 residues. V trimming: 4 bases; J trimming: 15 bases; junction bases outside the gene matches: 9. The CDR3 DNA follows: TGTGCCAGCAGCTCCGGTGGGACTAGCGGGAAACCGTTCTTC. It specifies CASSSGGTSGKPFF. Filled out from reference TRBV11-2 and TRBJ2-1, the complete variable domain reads EAGVAQSPRYKIIEKRQSVAFWCNPISGHATLYWYQQILGQGPKLLIQFQNNGVVDDSQLPKDRFSAERLKGVDSTLKIQPAKLEDSAVYLCASSSGGTSGKPFFGPGTRLTVL.

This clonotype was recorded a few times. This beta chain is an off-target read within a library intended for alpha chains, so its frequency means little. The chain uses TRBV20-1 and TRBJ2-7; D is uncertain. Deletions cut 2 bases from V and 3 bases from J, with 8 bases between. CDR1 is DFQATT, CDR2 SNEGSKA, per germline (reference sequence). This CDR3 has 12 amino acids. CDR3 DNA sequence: TGCAGTGCTAGACGACCCAACTACGAGCAGTACTTC. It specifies CSARRPNYEQYF.

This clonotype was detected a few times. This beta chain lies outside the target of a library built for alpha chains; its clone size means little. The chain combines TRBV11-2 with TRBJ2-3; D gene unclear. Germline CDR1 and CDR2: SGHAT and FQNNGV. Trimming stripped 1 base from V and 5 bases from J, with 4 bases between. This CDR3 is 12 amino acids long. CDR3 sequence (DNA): TGTGCCAGCAGCTTAGGGGTAGATACGCAGTATTTT. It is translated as CASSLGVDTQYF. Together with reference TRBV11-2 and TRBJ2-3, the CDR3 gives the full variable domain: EAGVAQSPRYKIIEKRQSVAFWCNPISGHATLYWYQQILGQGPKLLIQFQNNGVVDDSQLPKDRFSAERLKGVDSTLKIQPAKLEDSAVYLCASSLGVDTQYFGPGTRLTVL.

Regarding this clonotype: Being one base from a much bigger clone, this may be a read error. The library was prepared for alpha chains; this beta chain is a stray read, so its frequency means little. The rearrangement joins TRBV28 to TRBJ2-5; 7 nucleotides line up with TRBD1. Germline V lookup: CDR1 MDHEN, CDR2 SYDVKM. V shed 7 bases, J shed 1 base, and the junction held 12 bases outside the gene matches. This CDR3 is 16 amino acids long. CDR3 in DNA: TGTGCCAGCACCCCGGGTACAGGGGTCCCCCAAGAGACCCAGTACTTC. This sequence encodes CASTPGTGVPQETQYF.

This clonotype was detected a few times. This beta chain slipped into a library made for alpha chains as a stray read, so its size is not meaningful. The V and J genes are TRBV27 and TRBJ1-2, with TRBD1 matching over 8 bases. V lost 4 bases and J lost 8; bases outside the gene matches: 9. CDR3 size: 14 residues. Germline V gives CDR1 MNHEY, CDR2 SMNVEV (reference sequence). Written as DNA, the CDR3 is TGTGCCAGCAGTTCCGGGACAGGTTCGAAAGGCTACACCTTC. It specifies CASSSGTGSKGYTF.